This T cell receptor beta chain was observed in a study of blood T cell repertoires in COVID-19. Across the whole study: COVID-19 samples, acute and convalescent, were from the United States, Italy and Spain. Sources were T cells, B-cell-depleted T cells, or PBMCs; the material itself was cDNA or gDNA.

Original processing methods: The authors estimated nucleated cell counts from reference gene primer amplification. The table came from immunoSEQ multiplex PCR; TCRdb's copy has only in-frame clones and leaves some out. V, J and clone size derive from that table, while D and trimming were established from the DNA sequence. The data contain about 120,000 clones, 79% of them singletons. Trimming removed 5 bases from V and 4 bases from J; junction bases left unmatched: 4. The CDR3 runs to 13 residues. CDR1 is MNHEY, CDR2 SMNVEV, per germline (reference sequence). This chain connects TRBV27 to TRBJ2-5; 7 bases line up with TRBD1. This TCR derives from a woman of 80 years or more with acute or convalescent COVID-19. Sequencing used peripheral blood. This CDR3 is CASSTGTVETQYF. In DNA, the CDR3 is TGTGCCAGCAGTACCGGGACAGTAGAGACCCAGTACTTC.